The rows below give T cell receptor beta chains drawn from one sample of a study of T cells in Graves' hyperthyroidism and ophthalmopathy. TCRdb passed the multiplex PCR reads through MiXCR, listing each CDR3 protein once. This table has some 440,000 distinct CDR3 sequences, approximately 14% appearing once. Sequenced sample: blood. The receptors shown here come from a woman aged 18-35 years with Graves' hyperthyroidism. Both conserved end residues are part of each CDR3. D genes are given only for firm matches. Clone size is not always given. Where it is, it says once, few, many or a class for expanded clones.

abundance	v_gene	j_gene	d_gene	CDR3aa	CDR3nt
many	TRBV27	TRBJ2-1	NA	CASSLGGVAYNEQFF	TGTGCCAGCAGTTTAGGGGGCGTCGCCTACAATGAGCAGTTCTTC
many	TRBV13	TRBJ1-5	TRBD1	CASSPLDRSNNQPQHF	TGTGCCAGCAGCCCGTTGGACAGGAGTAACAATCAGCCCCAGCATTTT
NA	TRBV29-1	TRBJ1-5	NA	CSVSSYSNQPQHF	TGCAGCGTTAGCAGTTATAGCAATCAGCCCCAGCATTTT
many	TRBV27	TRBJ2-5	TRBD2	CASSFGGRAAETQYF	TGTGCCAGCAGTTTTGGCGGGAGGGCCGCTGAGACCCAGTACTTC
few	TRBV5-6	TRBJ1-4	NA	CASSLGFGEKLFF	TGTGCCAGCAGCTTGGGGTTTGGGGAAAAACTGTTTTTT
few	TRBV4-3	TRBJ2-7	NA	CASSQDRTPTYEQYF	TGCGCCAGCAGCCAAGATAGGACACCCACCTACGAGCAGTACTTC
NA	TRBV19	TRBJ1-2	NA	CASKPPGTGNYGYTF	TGTGCCAGTAAACCACCCGGGACGGGAAACTATGGCTACACCTTC
NA	TRBV27	TRBJ2-7	TRBD1	CASSLMSSGGYSYEQYF	TGTGCCAGCAGTTTAATGTCGTCAGGGGGCTACTCCTACGAGCAGTACTTC
many	TRBV28	TRBJ2-7	TRBD1	CASLPGRQGALYEQYF	TGTGCCAGCCTTCCAGGGCGACAGGGGGCCCTCTACGAGCAGTACTTC
many	TRBV24-1	TRBJ2-7	TRBD2	CATSDPGTSGGAYEQYF	TGTGCCACCAGTGACCCCGGGACTAGCGGGGGAGCCTACGAGCAGTACTTC
many	TRBV11-2	TRBJ2-3	NA	CASSLVMGDRRDTDTQYF	TGTGCCAGCAGCTTAGTCATGGGGGACCGGCGGGACACAGATACGCAGTATTTT
many	TRBV11-2	TRBJ1-3	NA	CASSLGPYSGNTIYF	TGTGCCAGCAGCCTAGGGCCTTACTCTGGAAACACCATATATTTT
few	TRBV29-1	TRBJ2-2	NA	CSVAGVGELFF	TGCAGCGTTGCAGGGGTCGGGGAGCTGTTTTTT
many	TRBV14	TRBJ2-1	NA	CASSQDRKISYNEQFF	TGTGCCAGCAGCCAAGATAGGAAGATCTCCTACAATGAGCAGTTCTTC
many	TRBV5-1	TRBJ1-1	TRBD1	CASSLLGLFGQGADTEAFF	TGCGCCAGCAGCTTGCTCGGTCTATTTGGACAGGGGGCCGACACTGAAGCTTTCTTT
NA	TRBV29-1	TRBJ2-1	TRBD1	CSVDDRGRAETQFF	TGCAGCGTTGACGACAGGGGGCGTGCGGAGACCCAGTTCTTC
few	TRBV15	TRBJ2-7	NA	CATSRGAEQYF	TGTGCCACCAGCAGAGGGGCCGAGCAGTACTTC
many	TRBV7-6	TRBJ1-5	TRBD1	CASSSHTGTGGGSNQPQHF	TGTGCCAGCAGCTCCCATACCGGGACAGGGGGCGGAAGCAATCAGCCCCAGCATTTT
NA	TRBV4-1	TRBJ2-7	TRBD1	CASSQEKGGRYEQYF	TGCGCCAGCAGCCAAGAGAAAGGGGGCAGGTACGAGCAGTACTTC
NA	TRBV5-1	TRBJ1-4	NA	CASSLAATNEKLFF	TGCGCCAGCAGCTTGGCTGCAACTAATGAAAAACTGTTTTTT
many	TRBV19	TRBJ1-1	TRBD1	CASSPAGGRNTEAFF	TGTGCCAGTAGCCCGGCAGGGGGGAGGAACACTGAAGCTTTCTTT
NA	TRBV20-1	TRBJ1-5	NA	CSASPRTDLITPQHF	TGCAGTGCTAGCCCCCGGACAGACCTCATTACGCCCCAGCATTTT
NA	TRBV6-5	TRBJ2-3	NA	CASSYGAGFGTDTQYF	TGTGCCAGCAGTTACGGGGCAGGCTTCGGCACAGATACGCAGTATTTT
NA	TRBV7-9	TRBJ2-1	TRBD2	CASSPKRGSSYNEQFF	TGTGCCAGCAGCCCAAAGCGGGGGAGCTCCTACAATGAGCAGTTCTTC
many	TRBV12-3/TRBV12-4	TRBJ2-1	NA	CASSLLKNEQFF	TGTGCCAGCAGCCTCTTAAAGAATGAGCAGTTCTTC
many	TRBV7-2	TRBJ2-7	NA	CASSLLRATYEQYF	TGTGCCAGCAGCTTACTGAGGGCTACCTACGAGCAGTACTTC
many	TRBV11-2	TRBJ2-1	TRBD1	CASSGGQPYNEQFF	TGTGCCAGCAGCGGGGGACAGCCTTACAATGAGCAGTTCTTC
many	TRBV7-9	TRBJ2-5	NA	CASSLWGAQETQYF	TGTGCCAGCAGCTTATGGGGGGCCCAAGAGACCCAGTACTTC
many	TRBV6-1	TRBJ2-6	NA	CASSEALGPGANVLTF	TGTGCCAGCAGTGAAGCGTTGGGGCCTGGGGCCAACGTCCTGACTTTC